The sequence of this T cell receptor beta chain was determined in a study of blood T cell repertoires in COVID-19. Germline V gives CDR1 SGHRS, CDR2 YFSETQ. There are 15 residues in the CDR3. Trimming pared 1 base from V and 4 bases from J, leaving 11 bases between. Only in-frame clones appear in the TCRdb table, and some are missing; sequencing was by immunoSEQ multiplex PCR. Altogether 250,000 to 350,000 clones are present, 89% being singletons, with the ten largest covering around 12%. The sequence was collected from a woman aged 55-69 years with acute or convalescent COVID-19. The chain links TRBV5-1 to TRBJ2-2; tentatively, D is TRBD2 (6 bases). Material for sequencing was peripheral blood. CDR3 coding DNA: TGCGCCAGCAGCTTGCAAGGAGGGGCCACCGGGGAGCTGTTTTTT. This translates into CASSLQGGATGELFF.